The present entry profiles one T cell receptor (beta chain) with its context. Only CD45RO-negative cells positively selected for CCR7 counted as naive CD8 cells, so terminally differentiated effector memory CD45RA+ cells were excluded. Sequenced by immunoSEQ multiplex PCR; TCRdb stores in-frame clones only, minus some. The sample lists roughly 2 million clones, less than 95% occurring once. The data were taken from a study of shared clonotypes between healthy human individuals. V was clipped by 6 bases and J by 0 bases, with 6 bases between them. The CDR3 extends over 13 amino acids. Germline values: CDR1 SGDLS, CDR2 YYNGEE.

The receptor was isolated from a man aged 18 to 29 in good health. This chain joins TRBV9 and TRBJ2-2, with D hard to call. Sequenced sample: naive CD8+ T cells sorted from blood. CDR3 amino acids: CASNPANTGELFF. The CDR3 region has the DNA TGTGCCAGCAACCCCGCGAACACCGGGGAGCTGTTTTTT.